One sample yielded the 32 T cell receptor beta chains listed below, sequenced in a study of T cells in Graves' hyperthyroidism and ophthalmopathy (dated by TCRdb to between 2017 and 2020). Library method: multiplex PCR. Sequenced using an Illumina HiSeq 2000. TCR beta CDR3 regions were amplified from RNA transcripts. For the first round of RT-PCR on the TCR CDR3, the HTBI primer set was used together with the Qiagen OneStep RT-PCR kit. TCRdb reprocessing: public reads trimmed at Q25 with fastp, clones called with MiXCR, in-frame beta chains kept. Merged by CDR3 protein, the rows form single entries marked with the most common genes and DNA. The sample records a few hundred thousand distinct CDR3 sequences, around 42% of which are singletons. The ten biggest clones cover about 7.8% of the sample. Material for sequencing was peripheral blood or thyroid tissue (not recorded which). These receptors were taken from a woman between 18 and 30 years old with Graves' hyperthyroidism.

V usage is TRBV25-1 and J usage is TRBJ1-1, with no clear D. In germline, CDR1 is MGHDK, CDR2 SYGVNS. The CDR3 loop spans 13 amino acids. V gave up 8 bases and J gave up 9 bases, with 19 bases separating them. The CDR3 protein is CASVDLGRAKAFF. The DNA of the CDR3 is TGTGCCAGCGTAGATCTAGGCAGAGCCAAAGCTTTCTTT.

As DNA, the CDR3 is TGCGCCAGCAGTCTTGGACAGGCCGGGGCTCAGTACTTC. Amino acid sequence: CASSLGQAGAQYF. This chain uses TRBV10-2 with TRBJ2-5, with 7 bases that match TRBD1. Germline lookup yields CDR1 WSHSY and CDR2 SAAADI. The CDR3 runs 13 residues. V shed 5 bases and J 11 bases; nucleotides not matched to a gene: 11.

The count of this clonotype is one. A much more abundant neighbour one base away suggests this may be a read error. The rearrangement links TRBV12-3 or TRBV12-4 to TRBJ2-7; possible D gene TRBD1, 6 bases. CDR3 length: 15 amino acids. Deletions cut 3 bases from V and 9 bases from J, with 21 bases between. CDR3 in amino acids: CASSLLGDKPHVQYF. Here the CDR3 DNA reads TGTGCCAGCAGTTTGTTAGGGGACAAGCCCCACGTGCAGTACTTC.

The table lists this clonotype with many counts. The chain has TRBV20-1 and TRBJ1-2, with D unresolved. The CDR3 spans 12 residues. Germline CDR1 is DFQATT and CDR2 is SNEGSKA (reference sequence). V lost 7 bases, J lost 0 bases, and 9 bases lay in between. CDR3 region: CSGDNANYGYTF. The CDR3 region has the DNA TGCAGTGGGGATAACGCTAACTATGGCTACACCTTC.

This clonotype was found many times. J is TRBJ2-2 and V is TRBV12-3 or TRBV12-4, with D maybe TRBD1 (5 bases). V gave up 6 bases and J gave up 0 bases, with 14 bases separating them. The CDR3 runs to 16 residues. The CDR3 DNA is TGTGCCAGCAGAGTCGACAGCTATACGAACACCGGGGAGCTGTTTTTT. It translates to CASRVDSYTNTGELFF.

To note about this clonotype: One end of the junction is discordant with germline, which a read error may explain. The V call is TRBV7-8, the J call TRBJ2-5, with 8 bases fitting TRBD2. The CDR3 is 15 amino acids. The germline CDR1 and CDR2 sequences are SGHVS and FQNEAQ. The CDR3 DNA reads TGTGCCAGCAGCTTAGGTCGGACTAGCCAAGAGTCCCAGTACTTC. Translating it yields CASSLGRTSQESQYF.

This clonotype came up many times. The CDR3 reads CASSIQGVTHEQYF. CDR3 coding DNA: TGTGCCAGTAGTATCCAGGGTGTTACCCACGAGCAGTACTTC. The chain employs TRBV19 and TRBJ2-7, with D perhaps matching TRBD1 (5 bases). V lost 3 bases, J lost 5 bases, and 14 bases lay in between. This CDR3 contains 14 residues. Germline V gene sequence: CDR1 LNHDA, CDR2 SQIVND (reference sequence).

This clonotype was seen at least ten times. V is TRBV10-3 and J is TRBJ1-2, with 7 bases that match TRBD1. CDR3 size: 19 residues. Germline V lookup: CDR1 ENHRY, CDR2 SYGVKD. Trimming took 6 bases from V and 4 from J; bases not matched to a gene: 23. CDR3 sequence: CAIRGLGTALEGIGYGYTF. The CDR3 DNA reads TGTGCCATCAGGGGGTTGGGGACAGCCCTCGAGGGGATCGGCTATGGCTACACCTTC.

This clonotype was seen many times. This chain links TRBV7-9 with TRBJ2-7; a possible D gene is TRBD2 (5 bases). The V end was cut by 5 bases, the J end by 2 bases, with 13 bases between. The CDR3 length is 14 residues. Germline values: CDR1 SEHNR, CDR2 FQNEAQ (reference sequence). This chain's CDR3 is CASSVHRDAYEQYF. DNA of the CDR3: TGTGCCAGCAGCGTTCATCGGGATGCCTACGAGCAGTACTTC.

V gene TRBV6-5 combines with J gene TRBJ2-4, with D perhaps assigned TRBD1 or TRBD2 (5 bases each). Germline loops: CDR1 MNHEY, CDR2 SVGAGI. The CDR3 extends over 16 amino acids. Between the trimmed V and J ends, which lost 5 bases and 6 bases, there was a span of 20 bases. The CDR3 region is CASSIGTKAGGNIQYF. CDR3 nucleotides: TGTGCCAGCAGTATCGGGACGAAGGCTGGCGGAAACATTCAGTACTTC.

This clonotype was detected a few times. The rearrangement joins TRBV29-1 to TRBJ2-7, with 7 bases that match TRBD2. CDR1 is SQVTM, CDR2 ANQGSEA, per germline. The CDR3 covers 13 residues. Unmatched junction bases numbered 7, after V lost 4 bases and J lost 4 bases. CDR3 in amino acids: CSVGGTTSYEQYF. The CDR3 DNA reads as TGCAGCGTTGGAGGGACTACGTCGTACGAGCAGTACTTC.

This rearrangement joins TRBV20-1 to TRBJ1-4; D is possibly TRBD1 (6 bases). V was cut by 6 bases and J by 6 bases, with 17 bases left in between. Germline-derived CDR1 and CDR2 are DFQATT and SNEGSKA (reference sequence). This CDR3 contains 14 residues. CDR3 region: CSANREGIYEKLFF. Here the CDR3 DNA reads TGCAGTGCGAACAGGGAGGGTATTTATGAAAAACTGTTTTTT.

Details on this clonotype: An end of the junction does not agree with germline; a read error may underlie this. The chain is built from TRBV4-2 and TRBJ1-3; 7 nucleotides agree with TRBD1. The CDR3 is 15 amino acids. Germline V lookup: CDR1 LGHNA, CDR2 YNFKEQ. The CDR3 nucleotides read TGTGCCAGCAGCCAAGGGCAGGGGGTTGGAAGCACCATATATTTT. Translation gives CASSQGQGVGSTIYF.

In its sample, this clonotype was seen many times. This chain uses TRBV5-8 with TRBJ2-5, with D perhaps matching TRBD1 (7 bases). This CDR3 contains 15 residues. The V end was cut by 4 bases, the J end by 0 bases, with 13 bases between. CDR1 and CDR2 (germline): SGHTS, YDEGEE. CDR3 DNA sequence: TGTGCCAGCAGCCGGGGGACAGAGTACCAAGAGACCCAGTACTTC. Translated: CASSRGTEYQETQYF.

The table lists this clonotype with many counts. CDR3 loop: CASSPSAGVGLWPQHF. CDR3 DNA: TGTGCCAGCAGTCCCTCAGCGGGGGTCGGTCTGTGGCCCCAGCATTTT. The chain recombines TRBV6-5 with TRBJ1-5, with D possibly matching TRBD1 (5 bases). The germline V and J ends were trimmed by 5 bases and 9 bases, with 23 bases remaining between them. Per germline, CDR1 MNHEY and CDR2 SVGAGI. This CDR3 is built from 16 residues.

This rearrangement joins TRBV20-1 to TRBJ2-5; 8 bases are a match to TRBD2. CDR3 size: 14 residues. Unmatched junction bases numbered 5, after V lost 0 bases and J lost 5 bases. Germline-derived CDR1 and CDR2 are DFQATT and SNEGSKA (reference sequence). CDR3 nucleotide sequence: TGCAGTGCTAGAGACGCGGGGGGCCTTGAGACCCAGTACTTC. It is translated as CSARDAGGLETQYF.

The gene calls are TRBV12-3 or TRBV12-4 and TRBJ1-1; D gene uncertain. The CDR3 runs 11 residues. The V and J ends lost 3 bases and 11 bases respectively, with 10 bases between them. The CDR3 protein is CASSLGVQAFF. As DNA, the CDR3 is TGTGCCAGCAGTTTGGGAGTACAGGCTTTCTTT.

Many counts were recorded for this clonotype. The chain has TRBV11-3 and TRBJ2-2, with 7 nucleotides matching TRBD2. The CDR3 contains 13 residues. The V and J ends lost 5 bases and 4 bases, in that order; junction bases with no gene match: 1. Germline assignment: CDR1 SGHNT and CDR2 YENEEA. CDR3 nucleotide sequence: TGTGCCAGCAGCGGGGGGGGCACCGGGGAGCTGTTTTTT. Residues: CASSGGGTGELFF.

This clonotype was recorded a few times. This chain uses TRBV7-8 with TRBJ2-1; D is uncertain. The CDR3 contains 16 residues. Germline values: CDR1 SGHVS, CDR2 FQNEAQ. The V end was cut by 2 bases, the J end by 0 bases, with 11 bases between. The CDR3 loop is CASSLIGTSSYNEQFF. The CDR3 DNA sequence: TGTGCCAGCAGCTTAATCGGTACGAGCTCCTACAATGAGCAGTTCTTC.

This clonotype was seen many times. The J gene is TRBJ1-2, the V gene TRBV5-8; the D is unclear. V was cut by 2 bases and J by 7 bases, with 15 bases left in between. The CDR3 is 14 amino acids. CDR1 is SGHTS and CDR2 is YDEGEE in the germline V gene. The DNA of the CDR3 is TGTGCCAGCAGCTTAATCGTGGTTTACGTTGGCTACACCTTC. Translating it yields CASSLIVVYVGYTF.

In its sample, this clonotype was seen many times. CDR3 sequence: CASTRLEGLGFGETQYF. The CDR3 bases are TGTGCCAGCACCCGCCTGGAGGGATTGGGATTCGGAGAGACCCAGTACTTC. This chain joins TRBV7-9 and TRBJ2-5, with a possible D match to TRBD2 (6 bases). V dropped 7 bases and J dropped 4 bases, with 25 bases sitting between them. Looked up from germline, CDR1 is SEHNR and CDR2 is FQNEAQ (reference sequence). The CDR3 runs to 17 residues.

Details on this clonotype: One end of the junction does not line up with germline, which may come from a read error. This CDR3 reads CASSAEGF. The CDR3 DNA reads TGTGCCAGCAGCGCAGAGGGGTTT. The V call is TRBV9, the J call TRBJ1-1, with D maybe TRBD1 (5 bases). The germline V gene encodes CDR1 SGDLS and CDR2 YYNGEE. The CDR3 is 8 residues long.

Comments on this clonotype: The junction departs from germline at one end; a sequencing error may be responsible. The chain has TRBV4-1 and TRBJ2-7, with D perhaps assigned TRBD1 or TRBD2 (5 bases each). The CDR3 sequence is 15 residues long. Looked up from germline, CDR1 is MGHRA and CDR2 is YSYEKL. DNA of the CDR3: TGCCCCAGCAGCCAAGTCGGGACGGTCCCCTACGAGCAGTACTTC. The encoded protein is CPSSQVGTVPYEQYF.

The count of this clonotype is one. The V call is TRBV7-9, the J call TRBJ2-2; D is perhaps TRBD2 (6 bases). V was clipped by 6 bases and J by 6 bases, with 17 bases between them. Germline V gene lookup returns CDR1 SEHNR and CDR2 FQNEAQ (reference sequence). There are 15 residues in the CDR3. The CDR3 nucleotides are TGTGCCAGCAGTCCTCCTTGGGGGGACGCCGGGGAGCTGTTTTTT. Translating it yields CASSPPWGDAGELFF. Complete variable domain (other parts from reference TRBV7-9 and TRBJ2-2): DTGVSQNPRHKITKRGQNVTFRCDPISEHNRLYWYRQTLGQGPEFLTYFQNEAQLEKSRLLSDRFSAERPKGSFSTLEIQRTEQGDSAMYLCASSPPWGDAGELFFGEGSRLTVL.

The chain's CDR3 is CASSLAVEGTEAFF. The CDR3 region has the DNA TGTGCCAGCAGCTTAGCGGTTGAGGGGACTGAAGCTTTCTTT. The chain couples TRBV7-9 to TRBJ1-1; possible D gene TRBD1, 5 bases. The germline V gene has CDR1 SEHNR and CDR2 FQNEAQ (reference sequence). V dropped 0 bases and J dropped 5 bases, with 10 bases sitting between them. The CDR3 extends over 14 amino acids.

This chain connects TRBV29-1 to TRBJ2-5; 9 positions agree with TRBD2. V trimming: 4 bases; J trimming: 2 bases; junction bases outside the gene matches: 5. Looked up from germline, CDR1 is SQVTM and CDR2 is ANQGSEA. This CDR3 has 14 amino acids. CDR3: CSVVASGTQETQYF. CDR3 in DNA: TGCAGCGTTGTTGCTAGCGGGACGCAAGAGACCCAGTACTTC.

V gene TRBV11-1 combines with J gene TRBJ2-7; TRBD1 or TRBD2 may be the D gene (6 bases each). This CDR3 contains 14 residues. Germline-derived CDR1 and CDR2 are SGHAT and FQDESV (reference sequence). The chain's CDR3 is CARSLRGRLYEQYF. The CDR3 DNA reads TGTGCTAGATCTCTTAGGGGGAGGCTCTACGAGCAGTACTTC. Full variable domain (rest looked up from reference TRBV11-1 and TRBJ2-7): EAEVAQSPRYKITEKSQAVAFWCDPISGHATLYWYRQILGQGPELLVQFQDESVVDDSQLPKDRFSAERLKGVDSTLKIQPAELGDSAMYLCARSLRGRLYEQYFGPGTRLTVT.

The CDR3 loop reads CASSYLTFQGGGETQYF. In DNA, the CDR3 is TGTGCCAGCAGCTATTTGACCTTTCAGGGTGGTGGAGAGACCCAGTACTTC. This chain links TRBV7-2 with TRBJ2-5, with D perhaps matching TRBD1 (5 bases). V lost 4 bases to trimming and J lost 4 bases, with 22 bases between them. From germline, CDR1 is SGHTA and CDR2 FQGNSA. This CDR3 contains 17 residues.

In DNA form, the CDR3 reads TGTGCCAGCAGTTCGGCGTCCTACCAAGAGACCCAGCATTTT. Translated: CASSSASYQETQHF. This rearrangement joins TRBV27 to TRBJ1-5; D remains unclear. This CDR3 region has 14 residues. The V and J ends lost 4 bases and 11 bases respectively, with 18 bases between them. Germline values: CDR1 MNHEY, CDR2 SMNVEV (reference sequence).

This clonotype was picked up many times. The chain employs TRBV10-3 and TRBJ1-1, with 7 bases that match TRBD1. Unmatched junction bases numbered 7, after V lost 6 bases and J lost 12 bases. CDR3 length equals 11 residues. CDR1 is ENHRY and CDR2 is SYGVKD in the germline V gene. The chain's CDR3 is CAISDRVGTFF. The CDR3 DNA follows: TGTGCCATCAGCGACAGGGTGGGGACTTTCTTT.

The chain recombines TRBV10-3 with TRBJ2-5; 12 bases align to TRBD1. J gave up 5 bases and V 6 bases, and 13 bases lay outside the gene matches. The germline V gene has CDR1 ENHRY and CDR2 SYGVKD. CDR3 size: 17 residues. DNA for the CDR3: TGTGCCATCAGCGGCCTCCCGGGACAGGGGGCACTGGAGACCCAGTACTTC. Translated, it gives CAISGLPGQGALETQYF.

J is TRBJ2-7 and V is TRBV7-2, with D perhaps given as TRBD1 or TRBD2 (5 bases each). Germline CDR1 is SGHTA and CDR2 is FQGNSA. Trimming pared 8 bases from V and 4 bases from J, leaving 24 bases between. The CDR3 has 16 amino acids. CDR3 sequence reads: CASSPWGSGSVYEQYF. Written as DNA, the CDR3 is TGTGCCAGCTCACCATGGGGGAGCGGTTCAGTTTACGAGCAGTACTTC.